Sequencing of this TCR beta chain was carried out in a study of cytotoxic CD8 clonotypes in ibrutinib-treated CLL. V was shortened by 0 bases and J by 6 bases, with 11 bases between the two germline ends. The CDR3 is made up of 15 amino acids. Per germline, CDR1 MGHRA and CDR2 YSYEKL. Sequencing was designed to attain a depth spanning 1 in 200,000 to 1 in 1 million T cells. The protocol was immunoSEQ multiplex PCR, while the TCRdb copy is restricted to in-frame clones and leaves out a portion. Of roughly 180,000 clones listed, under 90% are singletons. The sequences come from PBMCs, collected after 24 months of ibrutinib treatment. The chain combines TRBV4-1 with TRBJ1-4; TRBD1 is a possible D gene (5 bases). This receptor was obtained from a human donor with chronic lymphocytic leukemia. CDR3 protein: CASSQDNRIYEKLFF. The CDR3 bases are TGCGCCAGCAGCCAAGATAACAGGATATATGAAAAACTGTTTTTT.